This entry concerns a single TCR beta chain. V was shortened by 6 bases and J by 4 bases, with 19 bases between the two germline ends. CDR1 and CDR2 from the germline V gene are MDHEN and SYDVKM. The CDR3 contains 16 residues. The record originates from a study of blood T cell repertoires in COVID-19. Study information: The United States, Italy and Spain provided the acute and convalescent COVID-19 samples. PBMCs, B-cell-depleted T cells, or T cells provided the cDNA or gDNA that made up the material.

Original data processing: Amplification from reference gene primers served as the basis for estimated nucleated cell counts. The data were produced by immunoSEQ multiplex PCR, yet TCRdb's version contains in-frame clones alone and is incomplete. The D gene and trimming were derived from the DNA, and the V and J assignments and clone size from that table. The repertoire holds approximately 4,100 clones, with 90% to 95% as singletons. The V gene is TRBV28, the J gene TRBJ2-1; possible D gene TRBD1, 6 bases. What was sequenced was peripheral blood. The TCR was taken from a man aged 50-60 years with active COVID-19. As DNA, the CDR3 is TGTGCCAGCAGGATCGATCAGGGGCGCTTTTACAATGAGCAGTTCTTC. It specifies CASRIDQGRFYNEQFF.